The 21 T cell receptor beta chains listed next were all sequenced from one sample in a study of T cell responses to AZD1222 COVID-19 vaccine. This table comes from immunoSEQ multiplex PCR, and its TCRdb copy is limited to in-frame clones, with some not included. This table holds 35,000 to 50,000 clones, roughly 78% found once. The sequences come from peripheral blood, collected 28 days after the second dose of the MenACWY control vaccine. The receptors stem from an adult who received the MenACWY meningococcal vaccine as a control.

This clone was recorded once. The chain links TRBV5-1 to TRBJ2-3; TRBD1 matches at 7 bases. Trimming removed 3 bases from V and 0 bases from J; junction bases left unmatched: 1. The CDR3 loop spans 14 amino acids. The germline gives CDR1 SGHRS, CDR2 YFSETQ. The CDR3 protein is CASSSGQSTDTQYF. The CDR3 region has the DNA TGCGCCAGCAGCTCGGGACAGAGCACAGATACGCAGTATTTT.

V gene TRBV7-9 combines with J gene TRBJ1-2; D not certain. Germline values: CDR1 SEHNR, CDR2 FQNEAQ (reference sequence). V was trimmed by 1 base and J by 5 bases, leaving 11 bases between them. The CDR3 has 14 amino acids. The CDR3 bases are TGTGCCAGCAGCTTAGAGGGCAGTTCGTATGGCTACACCTTC. It codes for CASSLEGSSYGYTF.

The chain uses TRBV19 and TRBJ2-6, with 8 bases lining up with TRBD1. V trimming: 5 bases; J trimming: 4 bases; junction bases outside the gene matches: 7. This CDR3 contains 16 residues. Germline CDR1 and CDR2: LNHDA and SQIVND (reference sequence). The CDR3 loop is CASSGQGVWGANVLTF. The DNA for the CDR3 is TGTGCCAGTAGTGGACAGGGCGTATGGGGGGCCAACGTCCTGACTTTC.

The chain combines TRBV5-1 with TRBJ2-3; 9 bases are shared with TRBD2. V lost 4 bases to trimming and J lost 0 bases; unmatched junction nucleotides: 9. The germline CDR1 and CDR2 sequences are SGHRS and YFSETQ. The length of the CDR3 is 17 residues. CDR3: CASSLIIAGVSTDTQYF. The CDR3 nucleotides read TGCGCCAGCAGCCTGATCATAGCGGGAGTCAGCACAGATACGCAGTATTTT. The whole variable domain, remainder taken from reference TRBV5-1 and TRBJ2-3, is KAGVTQTPRYLIKTRGQQVTLSCSPISGHRSVSWYQQTPGQGLQFLFEYFSETQRNKGNFPGRFSGRQFSNSRSEMNVSTLELGDSALYLCASSLIIAGVSTDTQYFGPGTRLTVL.

The chain is built from TRBV5-4 and TRBJ1-2; 8 bases align to TRBD1. With V trimmed by 1 base and J by 4 bases, 9 bases remained unmatched. Germline V gives CDR1 SGHNT, CDR2 YYREEE (reference sequence). There are 16 residues in the CDR3. CDR3 region: CASSLLGGGTGYGYTF. Written as DNA, the CDR3 is TGTGCCAGCAGCTTGTTGGGTGGCGGGACAGGCTATGGCTACACCTTC.

The chain recombines TRBV13 with TRBJ1-5; no firm D call. The CDR3 is 14 residues long. Germline V CDR1 and CDR2: PRHDT, FYEKMQ (reference sequence). V gave up 3 bases and J gave up 3 bases, with 9 bases separating them. This CDR3 is CASSFGGINQPQHF. The CDR3 bases are TGTGCCAGCAGCTTTGGAGGGATCAATCAGCCCCAGCATTTT. The full variable domain, its missing parts supplied by reference TRBV13 and TRBJ1-5, is AAGVIQSPRHLIKEKRETATLKCYPIPRHDTVYWYQQGPGQDPQFLISFYEKMQSDKGSIPDRFSAQQFSDYHSELNMSSLELGDSALYFCASSFGGINQPQHFGDGTRLSIL.

The genes are TRBV24-1 and TRBJ2-7, with D possibly being TRBD1 or TRBD2 (5 bases each). This CDR3 region has 16 residues. V was trimmed by 4 bases and J by 2 bases, leaving 17 bases between them. The V gene's germline CDR1 is KGHDR and CDR2 SFDVKD. The CDR3 loop is CATSERDQHGTYEQYV. Here the CDR3 DNA reads TGTGCCACCAGTGAAAGGGACCAACATGGTACCTACGAGCAGTACGTC.

Concerning this clone: Different DNA sequences within this sample yield the same CDR3. V gene TRBV28 combines with J gene TRBJ1-5; maybe TRBD1 (5 bases). The CDR3 has 14 amino acids. Germline assignment: CDR1 MDHEN and CDR2 SYDVKM. V lost 2 bases and J 2 bases, leaving 7 bases between the germline ends. CDR3 coding DNA: TGTGCCAGCAGTTTAATCAGGGGCAATCAGCCCCAGCATTTT. As protein: CASSLIRGNQPQHF.

This clone has more than one count but fewer than ten. The CDR3 DNA is TGTGCCAGCAGCCCCCGGACAGCAATCTCCTACGAGCAGTACTTC. This encodes CASSPRTAISYEQYF. The chain employs TRBV7-9 and TRBJ2-7, with D perhaps TRBD1 (6 bases). Trimming took off 5 bases at V and 0 bases at J, with 14 bases between the two ends. The CDR3 totals 15 residues. Germline V gene sequence: CDR1 SEHNR, CDR2 FQNEAQ (reference sequence).

This clone was seen a single time. J is TRBJ1-6 and V is TRBV11-2, with D unresolved. Per the germline V gene, CDR1 is SGHAT and CDR2 is FQNNGV. The V and J ends lost 5 bases and 4 bases respectively, with 6 bases between them. This CDR3 region has 13 residues. The CDR3 coding sequence is TGTGCCAGCAGCCCGGGGTATAATTCACCCCTCCACTTT. Translation gives CASSPGYNSPLHF.

The gene calls are TRBV5-1 and TRBJ2-1, with D perhaps being TRBD1 or TRBD2 (5 bases each). This CDR3 is 14 amino acids long. CDR1 and CDR2 from the germline V gene are SGHRS and YFSETQ. Deletions cut 9 bases from V and 4 bases from J, with 17 bases between. CDR3 amino acids: CANIAGTKYNEQFF. The CDR3 nucleotides read TGCGCCAACATAGCCGGGACGAAATACAATGAGCAGTTCTTC.

This clone was seen a handful of times. The chain combines TRBV5-6 with TRBJ2-7; TRBD1 agrees at 7 bases. V lost 5 bases to trimming and J lost 7 bases; unmatched junction nucleotides: 9. From germline, CDR1 is SGHDT and CDR2 YYEEEE. CDR3 length: 13 amino acids. The CDR3 coding sequence is TGTGCCAGCAGTTTCGACAGGGAAGGAGAGCAGTACTTC. Its translation: CASSFDREGEQYF.

The chain links TRBV30 to TRBJ2-7, with a weak D call TRBD1 (5 bases). In germline, CDR1 is GTSNPN, CDR2 SVGIG (reference sequence). V shed 3 bases and J shed 6 bases, with 15 bases lying between them. The CDR3 runs to 13 residues. The CDR3 reads CAWRGRGIREQYF. As DNA, the CDR3 is TGTGCCTGGAGGGGAAGGGGAATACGCGAGCAGTACTTC.

This rearrangement joins TRBV10-1 to TRBJ2-7; D may be TRBD1 (6 bases). Between the trimmed V and J ends, which lost 4 bases and 3 bases, there was a span of 10 bases. The CDR3 sequence is 13 residues long. The germline V gene has CDR1 WNHNN and CDR2 SYGVQD (reference sequence). For the CDR3, the DNA is TGCGCCAGCAGTGCGTCCAGGGGCTACGAGCAGTACTTC. It is translated as CASSASRGYEQYF.

The V and J genes are TRBV5-1 and TRBJ1-2; 8 nucleotides match TRBD1. V was clipped by 4 bases and J by 3 bases; unmatched bases: 8. The CDR3 sequence is 15 residues long. Per germline, CDR1 SGHRS and CDR2 YFSETQ. The CDR3 loop reads CASSPRGQVDYGYTF. For the CDR3, the DNA is TGCGCCAGCAGCCCGCGGGGACAGGTCGACTATGGCTACACCTTC.

By share of the sample, this clone is medium-sized (0.01 to 0.1%). The chain combines TRBV5-1 with TRBJ2-2, with a tentative D call TRBD2 (5 bases). CDR1 SGHRS and CDR2 YFSETQ come from the germline V gene. This CDR3 comprises 16 residues. Between the trimmed V and J ends, which lost 2 bases and 8 bases, there was a span of 19 bases. CDR3 sequence: CASSLIRTEIGGELFF. The CDR3 DNA reads as TGCGCCAGCAGCTTAATAAGGACTGAGATCGGTGGGGAGCTGTTTTTT.

The chain combines TRBV28 with TRBJ1-1; D is unclear. The CDR3 totals 13 residues. Germline assignment: CDR1 MDHEN and CDR2 SYDVKM. With 3 bases removed from V and 5 bases from J, the gap between germline ends came to 10 bases. The CDR3 loop is CASSFFGETEAFF. CDR3 DNA: TGTGCCAGCAGTTTCTTCGGAGAGACTGAAGCTTTCTTT.

The chain joins TRBV3-1 (or the pseudogene TRBV3-2) to TRBJ1-2; 8 nucleotides agree with TRBD1. Germline trimming cut 3 bases from V and 4 bases from J; bases unmatched to any gene: 7. There are 15 residues in the CDR3. The germline CDR1 and CDR2 sequences are LGHDT and YNNKEL (reference sequence). CDR3 sequence: CASSHKGQGSYGYTF. CDR3 DNA: TGTGCCAGCAGCCATAAAGGACAGGGTTCCTATGGCTACACCTTC.

The J gene is TRBJ2-3, the V gene TRBV11-2; the D is unclear. The CDR3 is made up of 11 amino acids. CDR1 and CDR2 from the germline V gene are SGHAT and FQNNGV. The V and J ends lost 5 bases and 4 bases respectively, with 4 bases between them. This CDR3 reads CASSDADTQYF. The CDR3 region has the DNA TGTGCCAGCAGCGACGCAGATACGCAGTATTTT.

DNA of the CDR3: TGTGCCAGCAGCTTGGACTCCGCAGGGGGCGGGCTGTTTTTT. The encoded protein is CASSLDSAGGGLFF. The chain carries TRBV5-4 and TRBJ2-2, with TRBD1 matching over 8 bases. CDR1 is SGHNT and CDR2 is YYREEE in the germline V gene (reference sequence). Trimming removed 0 bases from V and 13 bases from J; junction bases left unmatched: 8. This CDR3 comprises 14 residues.

This clone was recorded a few times. The rearrangement uses TRBV5-1 and TRBJ1-2; 7 bases map to TRBD1. The V segment lost 4 bases and the J segment 7 bases; nucleotides outside the gene matches: 10. The germline V gene encodes CDR1 SGHRS and CDR2 YFSETQ. This CDR3 region has 14 residues. This CDR3 is CASSTSGTVPGYTF. CDR3 nucleotide sequence: TGCGCCAGCAGCACTTCCGGGACAGTTCCTGGCTACACCTTC.